A selection of T cell receptor beta chains follows, all from one sample in a study of blood T cell repertoires in COVID-19. Clones were read by immunoSEQ multiplex PCR, and TCRdb kept only the in-frame ones, dropping some. The sample holds over 50,000 clones, 70% to 85% seen once. The sequencing sample was made of peripheral blood. Source of these receptors: a human donor in a cohort sampled during active COVID-19. The CDR3 runs from the conserved cysteine through the conserved F or W. Fields, in order: J gene, clone size, D gene, V gene, CDR3 protein, CDR3 DNA. D genes are given only for firm matches. For some rows the clone size is stated as once, few or many, or as a class when expanded; others skip it.

TRBJ2-1 NA TRBD2 TRBV11-2 CASSAGLAGHPRSYNEQFF TGTGCCAGCAGCGCGGGACTAGCGGGGCATCCCCGCTCCTACAATGAGCAGTTCTTC
TRBJ1-2 NA TRBD1 TRBV11-2 CASSLTDRDYGYTF TGTGCCAGCAGCCTCACGGACAGGGACTATGGCTACACCTTC
TRBJ1-5 NA NA TRBV30 CAWSSPQSGFGPQHF TGTGCCTGGAGTTCCCCACAATCCGGGTTTGGGCCCCAGCATTTT
TRBJ1-5 few TRBD1 TRBV7-9 CASSSDREPNQPQHF TGTGCCAGCAGCTCAGACAGGGAACCTAATCAGCCCCAGCATTTT
TRBJ2-5 NA NA TRBV19 CASSIDREVETQYF TGTGCCAGTAGTATAGACAGGGAAGTAGAGACCCAGTACTTC
TRBJ2-1 NA NA TRBV30 CAWSPGVSSYNEQFF TGTGCCTGGAGCCCAGGGGTTAGCTCCTACAATGAGCAGTTCTTC
TRBJ2-1 NA TRBD2 TRBV7-7 CASSPGLAGAPGQFF TGTGCCAGCAGCCCCGGACTAGCGGGAGCGCCGGGGCAGTTCTTC
TRBJ2-1 once NA TRBV7-3 CASSLSQGSYNEQFF TGTGCCAGCAGCTTGAGTCAGGGCTCCTACAATGAGCAGTTCTTC
TRBJ2-1 NA NA TRBV28 CASVYPGSGSYNEQFF TGTGCCAGCGTCTATCCGGGGTCCGGCTCCTACAATGAGCAGTTCTTC
TRBJ2-1 NA TRBD2 TRBV9 CASSVGTSGNEQFF TGTGCCAGCAGCGTAGGAACTAGCGGGAATGAGCAGTTCTTC
TRBJ2-2 NA NA TRBV5-1 CASSLLGAGELFF TGCGCCAGCAGCTTGTTAGGGGCCGGGGAGCTGTTTTTT
TRBJ2-2 NA TRBD1 TRBV27 CASSRTGRMNTGELFF TGTGCCAGCAGTAGGACAGGGAGAATGAACACCGGGGAGCTGTTTTTT
TRBJ1-2 NA NA TRBV7-9 CASSLATPGGRGYTF TGTGCCAGCAGCTTAGCCACCCCCGGGGGACGTGGCTACACCTTC
TRBJ1-4 NA NA TRBV3-1/TRBV3-2 CASSQGRAAEKLFF TGTGCCAGCAGCCAAGGCAGGGCCGCTGAAAAACTGTTTTTT
TRBJ2-5 NA TRBD2 TRBV18 CASSLTSAANQETQYF TGTGCCAGCTCACTTACTAGCGCCGCCAACCAAGAGACCCAGTACTTC
TRBJ1-5 NA TRBD1 TRBV2 CASGTGYLNQPQHF TGTGCCAGCGGGACAGGGTATCTTAATCAGCCCCAGCATTTT
TRBJ2-7 NA NA TRBV15 CATSRDFLGQYF TGTGCCACCAGCAGAGATTTTCTAGGGCAGTACTTC
TRBJ2-6 NA NA TRBV2 CASSEVGYGANVLTF TGTGCCAGCAGCGAGGTTGGGTACGGGGCCAACGTCCTGACTTTC
TRBJ1-5 few TRBD1 TRBV28 CASSPAGTGSPPQHF TGTGCCAGCAGCCCGGCGGGGACAGGGTCTCCGCCCCAGCATTTT
TRBJ1-1 NA NA TRBV7-2 CASSSSGTNFGGTEAFF TGTGCCAGCAGCTCGTCCGGGACCAACTTCGGGGGCACTGAAGCTTTCTTT
TRBJ2-7 NA NA TRBV12-5 CASGPGTYEQYF TGTGCTAGTGGTCCGGGGACCTACGAGCAGTACTTC
TRBJ1-1 NA NA TRBV7-6 CASSLIDSLNTEAFF TGTGCCAGCAGCTTAATCGACAGTTTGAACACTGAAGCTTTCTTT
TRBJ1-2 NA NA TRBV6-4 CASSDSWGGHNYGYTF TGTGCCAGCAGTGACTCGTGGGGGGGGCATAACTATGGCTACACCTTC
TRBJ2-2 NA TRBD1 TRBV16 CASSQSVTGGIGELFF TGTGCCAGCAGCCAATCAGTGACAGGGGGCATCGGGGAGCTGTTTTTT
TRBJ1-2 NA NA TRBV10-3 CAISELGEDYGYTF TGTGCCATCAGTGAGTTGGGGGAGGACTATGGCTACACCTTC
TRBJ1-5 NA NA TRBV19 CASSPLQAASNQPQHF TGTGCCAGTAGTCCCCTCCAAGCGGCCAGCAATCAGCCCCAGCATTTT
TRBJ1-1 NA NA TRBV14 CASSHGGWNTEAFF TGTGCCAGCAGCCATGGGGGCTGGAACACTGAAGCTTTCTTT
TRBJ1-1 NA TRBD1 TRBV15 CATSNGQGTEAFF TGTGCCACCAGCAATGGACAGGGAACTGAAGCTTTCTTT
TRBJ1-1 NA NA TRBV4-3 CASSLSGSSDTEAFF TGCGCCAGCAGTCTGAGCGGCAGCTCCGACACTGAAGCTTTCTTT
TRBJ2-7 NA TRBD1 TRBV6-5 CASSFTRTGYSYEQYF TGTGCCAGCAGTTTCACTCGGACAGGGTACTCCTACGAGCAGTACTTC
TRBJ2-4 NA NA TRBV18 CASSSGQSNIQYF TGTGCCAGCTCATCAGGACAGAGTAACATTCAGTACTTC
TRBJ2-7 few TRBD2 TRBV3-1/TRBV3-2 CASSPFVAGEEQYF TGTGCCAGCAGCCCTTTCGTAGCGGGAGAAGAGCAGTACTTC
TRBJ1-3 NA NA TRBV7-9 CASSFFGSGNTIYF TGTGCCAGCAGCTTTTTCGGGTCTGGAAACACCATATATTTT
TRBJ1-5 NA NA TRBV19 CASLTGNQPQHF TGTGCCAGTCTAACCGGCAATCAGCCCCAGCATTTT
TRBJ2-7 NA NA TRBV27 CASKGQSSYEQYF TGTGCCAGCAAAGGACAGAGCTCCTACGAGCAGTACTTC
TRBJ2-1 NA NA TRBV28 CASSRIITQVDDEQFF TGTGCCAGCAGTCGCATCATTACACAGGTGGATGATGAGCAGTTCTTC
TRBJ2-1 once NA TRBV28 CASIGSAALSYNEQFF TGTGCCAGCATAGGATCAGCGGCCCTGTCTTACAATGAGCAGTTCTTC
TRBJ2-5 NA TRBD2 TRBV15 CATRGFGDRKLAGGETQYF TGTGCCACCAGGGGGTTCGGGGACAGGAAACTAGCGGGAGGAGAGACCCAGTACTTC
TRBJ1-5 NA NA TRBV28 CASSLSAGMGQPQHF TGTGCCAGCAGTCTTTCGGCGGGAATGGGTCAGCCCCAGCATTTT
TRBJ2-3 NA TRBD1 TRBV20-1 CSAKQGDTQYF TGCAGTGCTAAACAGGGGGATACGCAGTATTTT
TRBJ2-1 NA NA TRBV2 CASRSMNEQFF TGTGCCAGCAGGTCCATGAATGAGCAGTTCTTC
TRBJ2-5 NA NA TRBV6-5 CASSYSKSGWETQYF TGTGCCAGCAGTTACTCGAAGTCGGGTTGGGAGACCCAGTACTTC
TRBJ2-7 NA TRBD1 TRBV5-4 CASSRTGVRDEQYF TGTGCCAGCAGCCGGACAGGGGTCCGGGACGAGCAGTACTTC
TRBJ1-1 NA TRBD1 TRBV5-1 CASSYKTGGNTEAFF TGCGCCAGCAGCTACAAGACAGGGGGCAACACTGAAGCTTTCTTT
TRBJ1-1 medium-sized NA TRBV30 CAWSVLPEAFF TGTGCCTGGAGTGTACTTCCTGAAGCTTTCTTT
TRBJ2-1 few TRBD2 TRBV24-1 CATETMVPSGAHNEQFF TGTGCCACCGAGACTATGGTTCCTAGCGGGGCGCACAATGAGCAGTTCTTC
TRBJ2-7 NA NA TRBV7-8 CASSLAGVRIEQYF TGTGCCAGCAGCTTAGCCGGGGTTCGGATAGAGCAGTACTTC